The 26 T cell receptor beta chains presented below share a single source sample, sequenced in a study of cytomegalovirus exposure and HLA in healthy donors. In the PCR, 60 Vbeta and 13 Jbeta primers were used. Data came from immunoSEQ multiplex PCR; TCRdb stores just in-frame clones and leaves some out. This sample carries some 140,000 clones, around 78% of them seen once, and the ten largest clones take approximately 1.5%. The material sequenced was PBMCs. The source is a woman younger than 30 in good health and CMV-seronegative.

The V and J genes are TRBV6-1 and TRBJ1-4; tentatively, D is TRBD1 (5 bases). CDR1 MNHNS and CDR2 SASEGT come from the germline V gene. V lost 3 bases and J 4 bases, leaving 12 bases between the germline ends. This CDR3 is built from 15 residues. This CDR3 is CASSDLGGVNEKLFF. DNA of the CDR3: TGTGCCAGCAGTGACTTGGGGGGAGTTAATGAAAAACTGTTTTTT.

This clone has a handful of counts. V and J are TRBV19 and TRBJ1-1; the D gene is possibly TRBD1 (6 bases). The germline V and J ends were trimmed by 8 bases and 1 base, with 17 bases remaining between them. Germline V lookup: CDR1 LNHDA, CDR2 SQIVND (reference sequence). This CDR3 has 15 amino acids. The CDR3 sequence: CASQLDAGENTEAFF. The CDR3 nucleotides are TGTGCCAGTCAATTGGACGCAGGGGAGAACACTGAAGCTTTCTTT.

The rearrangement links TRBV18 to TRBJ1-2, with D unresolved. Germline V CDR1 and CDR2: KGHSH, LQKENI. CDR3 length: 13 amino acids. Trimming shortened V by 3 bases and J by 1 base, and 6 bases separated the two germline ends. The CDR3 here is CASSPGDNYGYTF. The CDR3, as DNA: TGTGCCAGCTCACCGGGAGATAACTATGGCTACACCTTC.

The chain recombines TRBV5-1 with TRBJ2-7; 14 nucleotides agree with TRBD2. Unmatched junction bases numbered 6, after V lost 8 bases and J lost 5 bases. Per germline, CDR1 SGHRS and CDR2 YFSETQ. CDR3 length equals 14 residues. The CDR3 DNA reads TGCGCCAGTAGAGGGACTAGCGGGAGCAACGAGCAGTACTTC. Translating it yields CASRGTSGSNEQYF.

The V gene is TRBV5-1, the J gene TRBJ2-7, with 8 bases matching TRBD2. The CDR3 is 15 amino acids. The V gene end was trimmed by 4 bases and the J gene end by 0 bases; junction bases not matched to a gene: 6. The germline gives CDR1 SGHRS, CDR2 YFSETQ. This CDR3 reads CASSPLAGFSYEQYF. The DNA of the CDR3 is TGCGCCAGCAGCCCTTTAGCGGGATTCTCCTACGAGCAGTACTTC.

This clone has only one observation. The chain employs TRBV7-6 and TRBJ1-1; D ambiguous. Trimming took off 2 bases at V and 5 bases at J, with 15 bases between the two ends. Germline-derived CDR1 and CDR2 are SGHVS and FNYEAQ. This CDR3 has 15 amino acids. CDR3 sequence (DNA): TGTGCCAGCAGCTTAAGCGAAGTCCCGGAGACTGAAGCTTTCTTT. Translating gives CASSLSEVPETEAFF. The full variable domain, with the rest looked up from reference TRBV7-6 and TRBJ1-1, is GAGVSQSPRYKVTKRGQDVALRCDPISGHVSLYWYRQALGQGPEFLTYFNYEAQQDKSGLPNDRFSAERPEGSISTLTIQRTEQRDSAMYRCASSLSEVPETEAFFGQGTRLTVV.

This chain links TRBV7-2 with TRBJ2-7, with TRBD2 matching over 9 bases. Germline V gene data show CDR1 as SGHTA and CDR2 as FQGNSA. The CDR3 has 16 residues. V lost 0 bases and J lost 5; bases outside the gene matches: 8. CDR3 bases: TGTGCCAGCAGCTTAGCCCCAGCGGGAGGAGGCAACGAGCAGTACTTC. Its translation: CASSLAPAGGGNEQYF.

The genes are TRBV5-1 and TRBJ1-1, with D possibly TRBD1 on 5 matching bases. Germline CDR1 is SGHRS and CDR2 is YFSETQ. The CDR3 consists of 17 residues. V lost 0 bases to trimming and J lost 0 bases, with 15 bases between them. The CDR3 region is CASSLGVGGGLNTEAFF. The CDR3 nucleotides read TGCGCCAGCAGCTTGGGGGTTGGGGGGGGATTGAACACTGAAGCTTTCTTT. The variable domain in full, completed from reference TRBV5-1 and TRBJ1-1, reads KAGVTQTPRYLIKTRGQQVTLSCSPISGHRSVSWYQQTPGQGLQFLFEYFSETQRNKGNFPGRFSGRQFSNSRSEMNVSTLELGDSALYLCASSLGVGGGLNTEAFFGQGTRLTVV.

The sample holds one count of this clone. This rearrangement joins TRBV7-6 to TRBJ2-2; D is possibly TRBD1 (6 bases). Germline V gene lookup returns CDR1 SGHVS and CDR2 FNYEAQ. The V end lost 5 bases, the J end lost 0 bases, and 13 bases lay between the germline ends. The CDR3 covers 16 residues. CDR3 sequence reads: CASSVDGTTNTGELFF. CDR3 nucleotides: TGTGCCAGCAGCGTCGATGGGACAACGAACACCGGGGAGCTGTTTTTT.

CDR3 amino acids: CASSKGLAFYEQFF. The CDR3 DNA sequence: TGTGCCAGTAGTAAGGGACTAGCTTTCTATGAGCAGTTCTTC. This chain connects TRBV19 to TRBJ2-1, with TRBD2 identical over 9 bases. The CDR3 extends over 14 amino acids. Germline values: CDR1 LNHDA, CDR2 SQIVND (reference sequence). V was pared by 4 bases and J by 8 bases, with 6 bases of the junction left unmatched.

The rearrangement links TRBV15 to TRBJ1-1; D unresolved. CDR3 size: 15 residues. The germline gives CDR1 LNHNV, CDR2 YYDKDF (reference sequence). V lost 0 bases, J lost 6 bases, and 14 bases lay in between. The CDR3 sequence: CATSRDLPLRAEAFF. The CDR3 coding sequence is TGTGCCACCAGCAGAGATCTTCCTTTGAGGGCTGAAGCTTTCTTT.

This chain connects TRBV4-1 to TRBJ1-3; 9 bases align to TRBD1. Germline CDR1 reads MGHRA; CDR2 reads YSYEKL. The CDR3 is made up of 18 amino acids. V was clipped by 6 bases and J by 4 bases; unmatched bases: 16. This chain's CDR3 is CASRRVGQGKERGNTIYF. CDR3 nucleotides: TGCGCCAGCAGACGCGTTGGACAGGGGAAAGAGAGGGGAAACACCATATATTTT.

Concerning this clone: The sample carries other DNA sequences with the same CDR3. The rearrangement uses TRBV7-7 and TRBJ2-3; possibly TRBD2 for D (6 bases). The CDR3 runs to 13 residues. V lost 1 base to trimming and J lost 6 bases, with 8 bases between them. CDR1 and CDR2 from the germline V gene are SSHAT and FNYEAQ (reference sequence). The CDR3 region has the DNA TGTGCCAGCAGCTTAGGGAGGGAGGATACGCAGTATTTT. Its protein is CASSLGREDTQYF.

The DNA of the CDR3 is TGTGCCAGCAGTCTAACTGGGGCCAACGTCCTGACTTTC. This encodes CASSLTGANVLTF. The chain is built from TRBV6-1 and TRBJ2-6; no firm D call. V lost 5 bases and J 2 bases, leaving 4 bases between the germline ends. The length of the CDR3 is 13 residues. The germline gives CDR1 MNHNS, CDR2 SASEGT.

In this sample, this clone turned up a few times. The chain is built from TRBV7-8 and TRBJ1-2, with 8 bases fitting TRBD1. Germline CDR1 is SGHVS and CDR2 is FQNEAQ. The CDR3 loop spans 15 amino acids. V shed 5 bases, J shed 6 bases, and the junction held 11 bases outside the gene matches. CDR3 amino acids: CASSGQGYLRDGYTF. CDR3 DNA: TGTGCCAGCAGCGGACAGGGTTATCTTCGAGATGGCTACACCTTC.

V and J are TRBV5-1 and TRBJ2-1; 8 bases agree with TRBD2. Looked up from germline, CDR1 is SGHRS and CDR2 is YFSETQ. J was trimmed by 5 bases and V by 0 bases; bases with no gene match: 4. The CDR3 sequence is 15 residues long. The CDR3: CASSLVLAGHNEQFF. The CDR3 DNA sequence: TGCGCCAGCAGCTTGGTCTTAGCGGGACACAATGAGCAGTTCTTC. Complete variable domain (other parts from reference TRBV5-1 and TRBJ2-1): KAGVTQTPRYLIKTRGQQVTLSCSPISGHRSVSWYQQTPGQGLQFLFEYFSETQRNKGNFPGRFSGRQFSNSRSEMNVSTLELGDSALYLCASSLVLAGHNEQFFGPGTRLTVL.

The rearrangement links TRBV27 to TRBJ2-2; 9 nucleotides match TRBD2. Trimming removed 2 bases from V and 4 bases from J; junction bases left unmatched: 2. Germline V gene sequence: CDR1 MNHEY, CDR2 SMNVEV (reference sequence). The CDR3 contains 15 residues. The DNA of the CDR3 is TGTGCCAGCAGTTTAGGAGCGGGGGGCACCGGGGAGCTGTTTTTT. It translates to CASSLGAGGTGELFF.

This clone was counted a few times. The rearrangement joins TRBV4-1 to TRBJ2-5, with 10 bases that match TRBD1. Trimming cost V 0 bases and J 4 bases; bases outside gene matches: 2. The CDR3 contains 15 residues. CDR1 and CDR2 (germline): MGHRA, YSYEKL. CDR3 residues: CASSQDGTGAETQYF. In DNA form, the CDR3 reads TGCGCCAGCAGCCAAGACGGGACAGGGGCAGAGACCCAGTACTTC.

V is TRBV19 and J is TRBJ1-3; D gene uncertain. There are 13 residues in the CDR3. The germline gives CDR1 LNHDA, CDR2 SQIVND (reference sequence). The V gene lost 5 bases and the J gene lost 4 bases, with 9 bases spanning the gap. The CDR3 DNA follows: TGTGCCAGTAGTGTGACACCAGGAAACACCATATATTTT. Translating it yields CASSVTPGNTIYF.

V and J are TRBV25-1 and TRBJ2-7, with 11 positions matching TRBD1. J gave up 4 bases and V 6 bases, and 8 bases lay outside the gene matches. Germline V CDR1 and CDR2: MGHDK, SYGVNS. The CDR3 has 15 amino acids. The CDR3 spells CASRGLGQGEYEQYF. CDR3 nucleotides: TGTGCCAGCAGAGGTTTGGGACAGGGGGAATACGAGCAGTACTTC.

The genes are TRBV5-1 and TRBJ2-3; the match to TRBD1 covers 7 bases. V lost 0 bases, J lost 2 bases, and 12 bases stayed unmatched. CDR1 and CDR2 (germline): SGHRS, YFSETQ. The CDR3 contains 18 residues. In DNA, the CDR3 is TGCGCCAGCAGCTTGGGAGACAGGGAATGGGGATACACAGATACGCAGTATTTT. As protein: CASSLGDREWGYTDTQYF.

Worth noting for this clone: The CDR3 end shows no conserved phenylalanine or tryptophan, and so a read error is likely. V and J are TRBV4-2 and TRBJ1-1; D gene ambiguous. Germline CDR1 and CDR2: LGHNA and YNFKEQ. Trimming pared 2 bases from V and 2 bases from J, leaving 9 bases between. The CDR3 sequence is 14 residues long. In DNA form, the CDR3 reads TGTGCCAGCAGCCAAACATGGGCTAACACTGAAGCTTTCTTG. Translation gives CASSQTWANTEAFL.

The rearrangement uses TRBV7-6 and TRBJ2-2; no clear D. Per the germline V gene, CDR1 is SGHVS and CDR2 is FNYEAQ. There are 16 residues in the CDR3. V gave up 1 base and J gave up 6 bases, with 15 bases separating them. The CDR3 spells CASSLDPVVRAGELFF. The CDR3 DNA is TGTGCCAGCAGCTTAGATCCCGTGGTTCGCGCCGGGGAGCTGTTTTTT.

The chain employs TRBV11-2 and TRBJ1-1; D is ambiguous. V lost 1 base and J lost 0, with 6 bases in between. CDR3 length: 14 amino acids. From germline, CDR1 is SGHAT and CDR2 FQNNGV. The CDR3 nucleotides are TGTGCCAGCAGCTTAGGTGGCATGAACACTGAAGCTTTCTTT. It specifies CASSLGGMNTEAFF. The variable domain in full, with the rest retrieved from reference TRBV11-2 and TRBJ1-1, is EAGVAQSPRYKIIEKRQSVAFWCNPISGHATLYWYQQILGQGPKLLIQFQNNGVVDDSQLPKDRFSAERLKGVDSTLKIQPAKLEDSAVYLCASSLGGMNTEAFFGQGTRLTVV.

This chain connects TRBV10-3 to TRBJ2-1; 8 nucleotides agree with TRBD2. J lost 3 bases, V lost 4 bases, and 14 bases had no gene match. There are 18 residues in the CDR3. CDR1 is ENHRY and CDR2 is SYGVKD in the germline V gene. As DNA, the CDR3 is TGTGCCATCAGTGGGGGGTCGGGGAGCGGGAGTAACTACAATGAGCAGTTCTTC. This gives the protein CAISGGSGSGSNYNEQFF.

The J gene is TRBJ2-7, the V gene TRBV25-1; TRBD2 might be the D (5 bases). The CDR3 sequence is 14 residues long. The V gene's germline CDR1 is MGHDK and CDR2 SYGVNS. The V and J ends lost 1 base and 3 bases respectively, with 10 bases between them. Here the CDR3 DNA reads TGTGCCAGCAGTGAATTTGGTGACTACTACGAGCAGTACTTC. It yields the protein CASSEFGDYYEQYF.